One sample yielded the 23 T cell receptor beta chains listed below, sequenced in a study of blood T cell repertoires in COVID-19. Produced via immunoSEQ multiplex PCR; TCRdb's table is partial and in-frame only. The top ten clones hold about 26% of a sample with about 52,000 clones, more than 70% of them seen once. The sample was peripheral blood. The receptors here all came from an elderly woman with acute or convalescent COVID-19.

The V gene is TRBV20-1, the J gene TRBJ2-5; 8 bases line up with TRBD2. CDR3 length: 16 amino acids. Germline CDR1 DFQATT, CDR2 SNEGSKA (reference sequence). J gave up 5 bases and V 3 bases, and 14 bases lay outside the gene matches. CDR3 amino acids: CSASDPLREGGETQYF. The CDR3 region has the DNA TGCAGTGCTAGTGACCCCCTCCGGGAGGGAGGGGAGACCCAGTACTTC.

The J gene is TRBJ1-2, the V gene TRBV5-1; D remains unclear. Germline V gene data show CDR1 as SGHRS and CDR2 as YFSETQ. V was trimmed by 5 bases and J by 0 bases, leaving 17 bases between them. This CDR3 comprises 16 residues. The CDR3 DNA reads TGCGCCAGCAGTTCTTGGGCAGGATCTGCTAACTATGGCTACACCTTC. Protein: CASSSWAGSANYGYTF.

J is TRBJ2-1 and V is TRBV6-6; 13 positions agree with TRBD2. The CDR3 runs 14 residues. Trimming cost V 4 bases and J 15 bases; bases outside gene matches: 9. Germline lookup yields CDR1 MNHNY and CDR2 SVGAGI (reference sequence). The CDR3 sequence is CASSSKGLAGNPFF. DNA of the CDR3: TGTGCCAGCAGTTCAAAGGGACTAGCGGGAAATCCGTTCTTC.

The chain is built from TRBV6-4 and TRBJ2-7; the match to TRBD2 covers 10 bases. Looked up from germline, CDR1 is MRHNA and CDR2 is SNTAGT. V gave up 0 bases and J gave up 7 bases; unmatched junction bases: 9. The CDR3 has 16 residues. In DNA form, the CDR3 reads TGTGCCAGCAGTGACTCGAGCCTAGCGGGAGAGGGAGAGCAGTACGTC. This encodes CASSDSSLAGEGEQYV.

The rearrangement uses TRBV4-2 and TRBJ1-6, with D unresolved. CDR3 length: 13 residues. Germline V gene data show CDR1 as LGHNA and CDR2 as YNFKEQ. V lost 1 base and J lost 8, with 6 bases in between. The CDR3 DNA reads TGTGCCAGCAGCCAAGCGCAGGATTCACCCCTCCACTTT. It specifies CASSQAQDSPLHF.

V usage is TRBV3-1 (or the pseudogene TRBV3-2) and J usage is TRBJ1-1; D perhaps matches TRBD1 (5 bases). Germline CDR1 reads LGHDT; CDR2 reads YNNKEL (reference sequence). CDR3 length: 12 amino acids. V lost 6 bases to trimming and J lost 5 bases, with 10 bases between them. Written as DNA, the CDR3 is TGTGCCAGCAGTTACGACAGTACTGAAGCTTTCTTT. This codes for CASSYDSTEAFF.

On this clone itself: One end of the junction does not line up with germline, which may come from a read error. The chain is built from TRBV7-7 and TRBJ1-3; D is perhaps TRBD1 (5 bases). Germline assignment: CDR1 SSHAT and CDR2 FNYEAQ (reference sequence). This CDR3 spans 16 amino acids. CDR3 DNA: TGTGCTAGCAGCCCTGGAGGGGTCCTCTCTGGAAACACCATATATTTT. Translation gives CASSPGGVLSGNTIYF.

The chain links TRBV5-1 to TRBJ1-5; TRBD1 matches at 8 bases. Germline V gene sequence: CDR1 SGHRS, CDR2 YFSETQ. The trim removed 5 bases at V and 0 bases at J, leaving 4 bases unmatched. The CDR3 consists of 15 residues. CDR3 sequence reads: CASRSGTGSNQPQHF. Here the CDR3 DNA reads TGCGCCAGCAGATCCGGGACAGGTAGCAATCAGCCCCAGCATTTT.

The chain is built from TRBV6-2 or TRBV6-3 and TRBJ2-1; 10 nucleotides align to TRBD2. With 2 bases clipped from V and 6 bases from J, the junction kept 13 bases outside the gene matches. This CDR3 is 18 amino acids long. Germline CDR1 reads MNHEY; CDR2 reads SVGEGT. The CDR3 is CASSYPLAGDRIGNEQFF. As DNA, the CDR3 is TGTGCCAGCAGTTACCCGCTAGCGGGAGATAGGATCGGCAATGAGCAGTTCTTC.

This clone was counted only a few times. The rearrangement joins TRBV4-1 to TRBJ2-2; the D gene is possibly TRBD1 (6 bases). V was shortened by 5 bases and J by 4 bases, with 11 bases between the two germline ends. Germline V gives CDR1 MGHRA, CDR2 YSYEKL. The CDR3 sequence is 14 residues long. Here the CDR3 DNA reads TGCGCCAGCAGCTTACAGGGTGGCACCGGGGAGCTGTTTTTT. Protein sequence: CASSLQGGTGELFF.

This rearrangement joins TRBV3-1 (or the pseudogene TRBV3-2) to TRBJ1-2, with D tentatively TRBD1 (5 bases). Trimming cost V 0 bases and J 8 bases, with 7 bases left between them. In germline, CDR1 is LGHDT, CDR2 YNNKEL (reference sequence). CDR3 length equals 12 residues. CDR3 in amino acids: CASSQDSGGYTF. The CDR3, as DNA: TGTGCCAGCAGCCAAGATTCAGGGGGCTACACCTTC.

The chain carries TRBV10-3 and TRBJ1-4, with D tentatively TRBD1 (6 bases). The CDR3 runs to 17 residues. Trimming removed 2 bases from V and 8 bases from J, with 21 bases in between. Germline V gene data show CDR1 as ENHRY and CDR2 as SYGVKD. Written as DNA, the CDR3 is TGTGCCATCAGTGAGAGGGGCCTGGACAGCCTTGGAGAAAAACTGTTTTTT. This sequence encodes CAISERGLDSLGEKLFF.

Note on this clone: In the same sample, other DNA sequences code for this CDR3. The V gene is TRBV18, the J gene TRBJ2-6, with D perhaps TRBD1 (5 bases). This CDR3 has 17 residues. The ends were cut back, 3 bases at V and 0 bases at J, with 12 bases in the middle. Germline V gene lookup returns CDR1 KGHSH and CDR2 LQKENI. The CDR3 DNA follows: TGTGCCAGCTCACCGCGACAGACCAGCTCTGGGGCCAACGTCCTGACTTTC. Amino acids: CASSPRQTSSGANVLTF.

The chain combines TRBV6-6 with TRBJ1-5; 8 bases map to TRBD1. The V and J ends lost 4 bases and 5 bases, in that order; junction bases with no gene match: 4. This CDR3 has 14 residues. CDR1 and CDR2 (germline): MNHNY, SVGAGI (reference sequence). CDR3 nucleotides: TGTGCCAGCAGTTCCGGACAGGGTTATCAGCCCCAGCATTTT. Protein: CASSSGQGYQPQHF.

The CDR3 reads CASSLFSQREGRRNEQFF. CDR3 bases: TGCGCCAGCAGCTTGTTTTCGCAGCGGGAGGGCCGGCGCAATGAGCAGTTCTTC. The gene calls are TRBV5-1 and TRBJ2-1; 10 bases map to TRBD2. Germline V gene lookup returns CDR1 SGHRS and CDR2 YFSETQ. After removal of 1 base from V and 6 bases from J, the junction contained 13 bases not matched to a gene. There are 18 residues in the CDR3.

The chain recombines TRBV3-1 (or the pseudogene TRBV3-2) with TRBJ1-3; TRBD1 is a possible D gene (5 bases). V lost 2 bases, J lost 6 bases, and 17 bases lay in between. From germline, CDR1 is LGHDT and CDR2 YNNKEL (reference sequence). This CDR3 contains 16 residues. CDR3 residues: CASSQQRLGGENTIYF. For the CDR3, the DNA is TGTGCCAGCAGCCAACAACGACTGGGAGGGGAAAACACCATATATTTT.

This clone was counted a few times. The rearrangement uses TRBV3-1 (or the pseudogene TRBV3-2) and TRBJ2-2; the D is unclear. This CDR3 is 16 amino acids long. From germline, CDR1 is LGHDT and CDR2 YNNKEL (reference sequence). Trimming removed 3 bases at V and 0 bases at J, with 11 bases between. In DNA, the CDR3 is TGTGCCAGCAGCCAGAGAGGTAGATCGAACACCGGGGAGCTGTTTTTT. This translates into CASSQRGRSNTGELFF.

V usage is TRBV20-1 and J usage is TRBJ1-2; D not resolved. V was clipped by 5 bases and J by 4 bases, with 8 bases between them. CDR3 length: 11 amino acids. Germline assignment: CDR1 DFQATT and CDR2 SNEGSKA (reference sequence). CDR3 residues: CSAFDSYGYTF. The CDR3 DNA sequence: TGCAGTGCTTTCGACTCCTATGGCTACACCTTC.

This clone was seen a single time. This chain links TRBV14 with TRBJ1-4; 9 bases fit TRBD1. The V gene end was trimmed by 4 bases and the J gene end by 1 base; junction bases not matched to a gene: 10. The CDR3 has 18 amino acids. The germline V gene has CDR1 SGHDN and CDR2 FVKESK. The CDR3 DNA follows: TGTGCCAGCAGCCCAGGACTACAGGGGGCGCGAACTAATGAAAAACTGTTTTTT. This gives the protein CASSPGLQGARTNEKLFF. Full variable domain (missing parts from reference TRBV14 and TRBJ1-4): EAGVTQFPSHSVIEKGQTVTLRCDPISGHDNLYWYRRVMGKEIKFLLHFVKESKQDESGMPNNRFLAERTGGTYSTLKVQPAELEDSGVYFCASSPGLQGARTNEKLFFGSGTQLSVL.

This chain links TRBV30 with TRBJ1-1, with D possibly matching TRBD1 (5 bases). CDR1 is GTSNPN and CDR2 is SVGIG in the germline V gene (reference sequence). Trimming pared 3 bases from V and 10 bases from J, leaving 18 bases between. The CDR3 is 13 amino acids. The CDR3 bases are TGTGCCTGGAGCAGACAGTCGGGAGTCGGAGCTTTCTTT. Translation: CAWSRQSGVGAFF. The full variable domain, rest sourced from reference TRBV30 and TRBJ1-1, is SQTIHQWPATLVQPVGSPLSLECTVEGTSNPNLYWYRQAAGRGLQLLFYSVGIGQISSEVPQNLSASRPQDRQFILSSKKLLLSDSGFYLCAWSRQSGVGAFFGQGTRLTVV.

The gene calls are TRBV28 and TRBJ1-5; 7 bases line up with TRBD1. CDR3 length equals 15 residues. With V trimmed by 6 bases and J by 1 base, 6 bases remained unmatched. The germline gives CDR1 MDHEN, CDR2 SYDVKM. The CDR3 coding sequence is TGTGCCAGCAGAGACAGGGCAAGAAGCAATCAGCCCCAGCATTTT. It codes for CASRDRARSNQPQHF.

This chain links TRBV2 with TRBJ2-1; D is perhaps TRBD1 (7 bases). Trimming pared 6 bases from V and 8 bases from J, leaving 17 bases between. CDR1 is SNHLY and CDR2 is FYNNEI in the germline V gene. CDR3 length equals 14 residues. The CDR3 bases are TGTGCCAGCAGCAAGACAGGGACTGGTGATGAGCAGTTCTTC. Residues: CASSKTGTGDEQFF.

V usage is TRBV6-6 and J usage is TRBJ1-1, with a tentative D call TRBD1 (6 bases). V was cut by 0 bases and J by 10 bases, with 15 bases left in between. Germline V gives CDR1 MNHNY, CDR2 SVGAGI (reference sequence). CDR3 size: 14 residues. CDR3 sequence reads: CASSYSGGGGGAFF. CDR3 coding DNA: TGTGCCAGCAGTTACTCAGGGGGTGGTGGCGGAGCTTTCTTT.